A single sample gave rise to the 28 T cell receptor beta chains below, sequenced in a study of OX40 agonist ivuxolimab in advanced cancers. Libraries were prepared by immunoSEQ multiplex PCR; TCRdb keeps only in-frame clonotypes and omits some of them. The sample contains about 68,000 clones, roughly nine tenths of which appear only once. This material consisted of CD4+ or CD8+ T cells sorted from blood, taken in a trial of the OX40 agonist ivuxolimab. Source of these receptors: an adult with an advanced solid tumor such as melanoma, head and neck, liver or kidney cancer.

CDR3 nucleotides: TGTGCCAGTAGTATTCCTAGCGGGAGGGCCGAAGAGACCCAGTACTTC. Protein product: CASSIPSGRAEETQYF. The chain carries TRBV19 and TRBJ2-5; the match to TRBD2 covers 12 bases. Germline trimming cut 3 bases from V and 3 bases from J; bases unmatched to any gene: 5. Per the germline V gene, CDR1 is LNHDA and CDR2 is SQIVND (reference sequence). The CDR3 loop spans 16 amino acids.

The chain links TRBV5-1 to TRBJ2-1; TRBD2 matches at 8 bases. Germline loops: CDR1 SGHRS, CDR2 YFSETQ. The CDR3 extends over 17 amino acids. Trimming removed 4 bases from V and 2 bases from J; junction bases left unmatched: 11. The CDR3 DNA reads TGCGCCAGCAGCCCACGCCCCACTAGCGGAGCCTACAATGAGCAGTTCTTC. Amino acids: CASSPRPTSGAYNEQFF.

CDR3 in amino acids: CASRLGQGRNTGELFF. CDR3 sequence (DNA): TGTGCCAGCAGATTGGGACAGGGTAGAAACACCGGGGAGCTGTTTTTT. The gene calls are TRBV6-6 and TRBJ2-2, with 9 nucleotides matching TRBD1. Germline loops: CDR1 MNHNY, CDR2 SVGAGI (reference sequence). V was clipped by 6 bases and J by 2 bases; unmatched bases: 7. The CDR3 is made up of 16 amino acids.

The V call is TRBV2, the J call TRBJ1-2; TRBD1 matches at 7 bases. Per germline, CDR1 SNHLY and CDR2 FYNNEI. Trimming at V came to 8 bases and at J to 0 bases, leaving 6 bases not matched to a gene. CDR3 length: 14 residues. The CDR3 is CASGQGGTNYGYTF. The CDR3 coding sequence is TGTGCCAGCGGGCAGGGGGGGACTAACTATGGCTACACCTTC.

CDR3 bases: TGTGCCAGCTCCCGGGACTCCTACGAGCAGTACTTC. Its protein is CASSRDSYEQYF. J is TRBJ2-5 and V is TRBV19, with D maybe TRBD2 (5 bases). The J call may be in error: the DNA end matches TRBJ2-7 better. The germline CDR1 and CDR2 sequences are LNHDA and SQIVND (reference sequence). The CDR3 covers 12 residues.

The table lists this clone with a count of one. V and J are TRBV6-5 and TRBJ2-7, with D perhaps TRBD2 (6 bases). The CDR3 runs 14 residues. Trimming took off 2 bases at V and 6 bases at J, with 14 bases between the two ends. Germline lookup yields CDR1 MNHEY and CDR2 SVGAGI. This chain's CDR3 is CASSYGGTGREQYF. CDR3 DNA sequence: TGTGCCAGCAGTTACGGGGGGACTGGGCGCGAGCAGTACTTC.

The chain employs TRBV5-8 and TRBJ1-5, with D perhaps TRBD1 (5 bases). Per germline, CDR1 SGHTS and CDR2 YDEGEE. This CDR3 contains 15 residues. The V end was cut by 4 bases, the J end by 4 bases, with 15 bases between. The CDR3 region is CASSIGHLENQPQHF. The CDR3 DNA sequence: TGTGCCAGCAGCATAGGACACCTAGAAAATCAGCCCCAGCATTTT.

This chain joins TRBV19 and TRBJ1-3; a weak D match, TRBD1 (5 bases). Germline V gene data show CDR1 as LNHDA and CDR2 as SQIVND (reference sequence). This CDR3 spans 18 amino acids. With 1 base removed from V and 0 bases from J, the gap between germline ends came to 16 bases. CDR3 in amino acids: CASSIAGRGTTSGNTIYF. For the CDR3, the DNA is TGTGCCAGTAGTATAGCGGGTCGCGGGACTACCTCTGGAAACACCATATATTTT.

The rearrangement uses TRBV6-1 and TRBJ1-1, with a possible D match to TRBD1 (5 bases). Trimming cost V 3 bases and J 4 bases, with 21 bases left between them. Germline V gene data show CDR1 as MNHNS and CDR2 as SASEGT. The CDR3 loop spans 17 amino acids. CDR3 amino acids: CASSDDDERGWGTEAFF. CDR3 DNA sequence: TGTGCCAGCAGTGACGACGACGAGCGGGGCTGGGGCACTGAAGCTTTCTTT.

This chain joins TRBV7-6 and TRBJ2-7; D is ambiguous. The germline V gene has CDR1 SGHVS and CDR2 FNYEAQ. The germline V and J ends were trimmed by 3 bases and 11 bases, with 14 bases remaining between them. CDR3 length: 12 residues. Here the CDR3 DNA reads TGTGCCAGCAGCTTGGAACCGGAGTCCAAGTACTTC. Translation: CASSLEPESKYF.

The CDR3 here is CASSLWGNTEAFF. The DNA of the CDR3 is TGTGCCAGCAGTTTGTGGGGGAACACTGAAGCTTTCTTT. V gene TRBV28 combines with J gene TRBJ1-1; D gene uncertain. Germline assignment: CDR1 MDHEN and CDR2 SYDVKM. CDR3 length: 13 residues. V was clipped by 3 bases and J by 1 base, with 6 bases between them.

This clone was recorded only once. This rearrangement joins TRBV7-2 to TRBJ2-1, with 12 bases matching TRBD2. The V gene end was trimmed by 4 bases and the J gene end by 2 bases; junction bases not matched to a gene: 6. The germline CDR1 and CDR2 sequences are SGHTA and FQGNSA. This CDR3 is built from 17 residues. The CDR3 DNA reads TGTGCCAGCAGCTCCGGACTAGCGGGACTCACCTACAATGAGCAGTTCTTC. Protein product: CASSSGLAGLTYNEQFF.

CDR3 region: CASNNRAISYNEQFF. CDR3 coding DNA: TGTGCCAGCAACAACAGGGCTATCTCCTACAATGAGCAGTTCTTC. The chain recombines TRBV28 with TRBJ2-1; TRBD1 is a possible D gene (6 bases). Germline V gives CDR1 MDHEN, CDR2 SYDVKM. CDR3 length equals 15 residues. Trimming removed 7 bases from V and 0 bases from J, with 13 bases in between.

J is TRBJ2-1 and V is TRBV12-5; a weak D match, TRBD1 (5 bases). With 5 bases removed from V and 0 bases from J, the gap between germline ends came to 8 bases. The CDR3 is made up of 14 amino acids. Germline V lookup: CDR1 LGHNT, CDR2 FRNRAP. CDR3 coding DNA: TGTGCTAGTGGTAGACAGAACTCCTACAATGAGCAGTTCTTC. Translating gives CASGRQNSYNEQFF.

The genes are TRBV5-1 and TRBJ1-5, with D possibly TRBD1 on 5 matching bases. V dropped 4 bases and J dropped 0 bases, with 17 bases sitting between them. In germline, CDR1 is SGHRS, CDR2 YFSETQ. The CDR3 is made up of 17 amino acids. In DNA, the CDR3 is TGCGCCAGCAGCCCGTTAGGGCCAGGGATTAGCAATCAGCCCCAGCATTTT. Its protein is CASSPLGPGISNQPQHF.

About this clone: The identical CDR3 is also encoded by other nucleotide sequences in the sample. The CDR3 DNA follows: TGTGCCAGCAGCTGGGGACAGGGGAGTCAGCCCCAGCATTTT. This translates into CASSWGQGSQPQHF. V gene TRBV6-5 combines with J gene TRBJ1-5, with TRBD1 matching 10 bases. With 6 bases clipped from V and 6 bases from J, the junction kept 5 bases outside the gene matches. From germline, CDR1 is MNHEY and CDR2 SVGAGI. The CDR3 contains 14 residues.

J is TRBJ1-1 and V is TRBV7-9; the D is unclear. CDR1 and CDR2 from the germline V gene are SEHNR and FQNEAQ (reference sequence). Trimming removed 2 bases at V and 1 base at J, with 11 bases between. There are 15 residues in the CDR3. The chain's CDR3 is CASSLPIWGNTEAFF. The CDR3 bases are TGTGCCAGCAGCTTACCAATTTGGGGGAACACTGAAGCTTTCTTT.

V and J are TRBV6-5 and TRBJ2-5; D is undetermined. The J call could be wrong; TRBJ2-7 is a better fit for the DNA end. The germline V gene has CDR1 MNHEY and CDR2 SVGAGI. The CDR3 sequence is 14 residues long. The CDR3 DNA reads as TGTGCCAGCAGTTCCCCCTCCCGAAGGGCCGAGCAGTACTTC. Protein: CASSSPSRRAEQYF.

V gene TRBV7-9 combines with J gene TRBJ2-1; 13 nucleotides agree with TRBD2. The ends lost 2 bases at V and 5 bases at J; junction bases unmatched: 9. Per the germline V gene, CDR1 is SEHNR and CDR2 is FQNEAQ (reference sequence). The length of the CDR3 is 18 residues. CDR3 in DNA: TGTGCCAGCAGCTTACCTCCCAGACTAGCGGGAGGCCACAATGAGCAGTTCTTC. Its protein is CASSLPPRLAGGHNEQFF.

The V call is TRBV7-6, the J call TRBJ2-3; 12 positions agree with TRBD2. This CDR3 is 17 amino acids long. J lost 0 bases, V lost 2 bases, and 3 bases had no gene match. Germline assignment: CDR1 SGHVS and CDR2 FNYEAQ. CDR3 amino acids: CASSLLAGGPSTDTQYF. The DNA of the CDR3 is TGTGCCAGCAGCTTACTAGCGGGAGGGCCGAGCACAGATACGCAGTATTTT.

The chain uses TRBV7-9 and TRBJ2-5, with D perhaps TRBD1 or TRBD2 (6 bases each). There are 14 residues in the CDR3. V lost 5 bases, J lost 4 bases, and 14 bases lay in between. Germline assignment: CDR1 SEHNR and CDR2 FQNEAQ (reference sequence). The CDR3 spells CASSTDGGGETQYF. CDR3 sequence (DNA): TGTGCCAGCAGCACCGACGGGGGCGGAGAGACCCAGTACTTC.

CDR3 region: CASSSDQNTEAFF. The CDR3 coding sequence is TGTGCCAGCAGTTCGGACCAGAACACTGAAGCTTTCTTT. The rearrangement uses TRBV6-5 and TRBJ1-1; D is undetermined. The germline CDR1 and CDR2 sequences are MNHEY and SVGAGI. V lost 4 bases and J lost 1, with 7 bases in between. CDR3 length: 13 amino acids.

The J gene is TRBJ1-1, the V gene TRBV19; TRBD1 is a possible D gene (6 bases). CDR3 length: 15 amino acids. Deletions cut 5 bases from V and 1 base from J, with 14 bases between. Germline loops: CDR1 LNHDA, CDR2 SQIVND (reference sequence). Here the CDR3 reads CASSPPDRRNTEAFF. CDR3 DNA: TGTGCCAGTAGTCCCCCCGACAGGAGGAACACTGAAGCTTTCTTT. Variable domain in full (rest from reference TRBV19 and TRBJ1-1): DGGITQSPKYLFRKEGQNVTLSCEQNLNHDAMYWYRQDPGQGLRLIYYSQIVNDFQKGDIAEGYSVSREKKESFPLTVTSAQKNPTAFYLCASSPPDRRNTEAFFGQGTRLTVV.

CDR3 in DNA: TGTGCCAGCAGCCAAGAGCTCGGGGGCTACGAGCAGTACTTC. It codes for CASSQELGGYEQYF. The chain links TRBV14 to TRBJ2-7, with a weak D call TRBD2 (6 bases). V was pared by 0 bases and J by 3 bases, with 9 bases between. Germline V gene lookup returns CDR1 SGHDN and CDR2 FVKESK. This CDR3 contains 14 residues.

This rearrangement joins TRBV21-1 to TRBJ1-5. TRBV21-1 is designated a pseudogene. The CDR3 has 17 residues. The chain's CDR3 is CASSRGRDRYSNQPQHF. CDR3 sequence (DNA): TGTGCCAGCAGCAGGGGGAGGGACCGATATAGCAATCAGCCCCAGCATTTT.

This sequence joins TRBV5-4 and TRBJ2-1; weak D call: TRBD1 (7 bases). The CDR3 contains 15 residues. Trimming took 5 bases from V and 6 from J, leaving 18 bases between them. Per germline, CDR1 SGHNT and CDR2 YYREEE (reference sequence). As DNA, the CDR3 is TGTGCCAGCAGGTTAGATGCGGGACAGCCCAATGAGCAGTTCTTC. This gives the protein CASRLDAGQPNEQFF.

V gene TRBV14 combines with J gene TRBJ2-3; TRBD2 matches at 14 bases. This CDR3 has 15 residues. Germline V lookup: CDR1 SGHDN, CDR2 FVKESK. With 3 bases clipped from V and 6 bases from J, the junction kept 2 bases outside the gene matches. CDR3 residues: CASSQRTSGRDTQYF. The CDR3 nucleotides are TGTGCCAGCAGCCAGAGGACTAGCGGGAGGGATACGCAGTATTTT.

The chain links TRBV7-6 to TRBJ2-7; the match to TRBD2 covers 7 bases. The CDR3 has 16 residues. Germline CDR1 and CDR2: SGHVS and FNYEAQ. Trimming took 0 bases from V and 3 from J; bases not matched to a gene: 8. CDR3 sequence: CASSLASSGGLYEQYF. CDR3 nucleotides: TGTGCCAGCAGCTTAGCCTCTAGCGGAGGCCTCTACGAGCAGTACTTC.